The present T cell receptor (beta chain) was sequenced within a study of resident and recirculating memory T cells in vitiligo. Across the study: Samples were epidermis from two lesional and two nonlesional sites, plus PBMCs. The samples were homogenized without cell sorting before genomic DNA extraction.

Study-level points and caveats: No unique dominant TCR clone was found in vitiligo lesions.

Confetti depigmentation, marking active vitiligo, was absent in these patients. Assay: immunoSEQ multiplex PCR; the TCRdb copy retains only in-frame clones and omits some. The data show 75,000 to 85,000 clones, with around 92% seen just once and more than 5% held by the top ten. CDR1 and CDR2 from the germline V gene are GTSNPN and SVGIG (reference sequence). Germline trimming cut 5 bases from V and 0 bases from J; bases unmatched to any gene: 22. The CDR3 length is 20 residues. On this clone itself: The antigen is undetermined.

This receptor was identified in a male donor with vitiligo. Sequenced: blood. The chain recombines TRBV30 with TRBJ1-3; 7 positions match TRBD1. CDR3 sequence: CAWGRQGWGVFRDSGNTIYF. In DNA form, the CDR3 reads TGTGCCTGGGGTCGACAGGGTTGGGGTGTGTTCAGAGACTCTGGAAACACCATATATTTT.